Listed below are T cell receptor beta chains from one sample, sequenced in a study of T cell repertoires in cytomegalovirus infection. A single record per CDR3 protein comes from TCRdb applying MiXCR to the reads. Among more than 500,000 distinct CDR3 sequences listed, approximately 16% were seen once. The source material was CD8+ T cells from PBMCs. The receptor set was obtained from a human donor in good health (CMV status not recorded). Some clones in this sample may be carry-over from other donors' samples. Each CDR3 is given with its conserved first and last residue. The D gene is left open where the match is weak. The listing skips clone size in some rows; elsewhere it reads once, few, many or a size class.

abundance: many
v_gene: TRBV7-9
j_gene: TRBJ2-2
d_gene: -
CDR3nt: TGTGCCAGCAGCGCACCGACGCAGGAGAACACCGGGGAGCTGTTTTTT
CDR3aa: CASSAPTQENTGELFF

abundance: -
v_gene: TRBV10-3
j_gene: TRBJ2-3
d_gene: TRBD2
CDR3nt: TGTGCCATCAGTGCTCCGAGCGGGGGGGCCGGAGATACGCAGTATTTT
CDR3aa: CAISAPSGGAGDTQYF

abundance: -
v_gene: TRBV9
j_gene: TRBJ2-1
d_gene: -
CDR3nt: TGTGCCAGCAGCGCAAACGGGGACAATGAGCAGTTCTTC
CDR3aa: CASSANGDNEQFF

abundance: -
v_gene: TRBV9
j_gene: TRBJ2-7
d_gene: -
CDR3nt: TGTGCCAGCAGCCCCCGCGGGATGGCGGACGAGCAGTACTTC
CDR3aa: CASSPRGMADEQYF

abundance: many
v_gene: TRBV29-1
j_gene: TRBJ2-5
d_gene: -
CDR3nt: TGCAGCGTTGTGAAGGCGGAGGTGGAGACCCAGTACTTC
CDR3aa: CSVVKAEVETQYF

abundance: -
v_gene: TRBV13
j_gene: TRBJ2-5
d_gene: -
CDR3nt: TGTGCCAGCAGCTCAGTCCAAGACGGGGCAGGGTCGGGGACCCAGTACTTC
CDR3aa: CASSSVQDGAGSGTQYF

abundance: -
v_gene: TRBV27
j_gene: TRBJ2-1
d_gene: -
CDR3nt: TGTGCCAGCAGGTTGGGCTCGAGCTCCTACAATGAGCAGTTCTTC
CDR3aa: CASRLGSSSYNEQFF

abundance: -
v_gene: TRBV6-5
j_gene: TRBJ2-2
d_gene: -
CDR3nt: TGTGCCAGCAGTTACTCGTCATCCGGGGGTGCCGCCGGGGAGCTGTTTTTT
CDR3aa: CASSYSSSGGAAGELFF

abundance: few
v_gene: TRBV9
j_gene: TRBJ2-1
d_gene: TRBD2
CDR3nt: TGTGCCAGCAGCGCTAGCGGGAGCCCCAATGAGCAGTTCTTC
CDR3aa: CASSASGSPNEQFF

abundance: -
v_gene: TRBV14
j_gene: TRBJ1-3
d_gene: TRBD1
CDR3nt: TGTGCCAGCAGCCAACGGACAGGGGGAATAGACACCATATATTTT
CDR3aa: CASSQRTGGIDTIYF

abundance: -
v_gene: TRBV19
j_gene: TRBJ1-5
d_gene: -
CDR3nt: TGTGCCAGTAGTAACTTGGAAATATCGAATCAGCCCCAGCATTTT
CDR3aa: CASSNLEISNQPQHF

abundance: many
v_gene: TRBV28
j_gene: TRBJ1-1
d_gene: -
CDR3nt: TGTGCCAGCAGTATAAGGCTGAACACTGAAGCTTTCTTT
CDR3aa: CASSIRLNTEAFF

abundance: many
v_gene: TRBV4-1
j_gene: TRBJ1-4
d_gene: TRBD1
CDR3nt: TGCGCCAGCAGCCCACCTGACAGGGCGGCTTTTGAAAAACTGTTTTTT
CDR3aa: CASSPPDRAAFEKLFF

abundance: -
v_gene: TRBV9
j_gene: TRBJ2-7
d_gene: TRBD2
CDR3nt: TGTGCCAGCAGCGTGGGACTAGCGGGAGTGTACGAGCAGTACTTC
CDR3aa: CASSVGLAGVYEQYF

abundance: -
v_gene: TRBV7-9
j_gene: TRBJ2-7
d_gene: -
CDR3nt: TGTGCCAGCAGCTTAGTCTCAGGCCGGAACGAGCAGTACTTC
CDR3aa: CASSLVSGRNEQYF

abundance: -
v_gene: TRBV27
j_gene: TRBJ2-1
d_gene: -
CDR3nt: TGTGCCAGCAGCCCTTCTCGCGGGTTGAGGAGTGAGCAGTTCTTC
CDR3aa: CASSPSRGLRSEQFF

abundance: few
v_gene: TRBV7-9
j_gene: TRBJ2-5
d_gene: -
CDR3nt: TGTGCCAGCAGTCATCGGACAGACCACCAAGAGACCCAGTACTTC
CDR3aa: CASSHRTDHQETQYF

abundance: -
v_gene: TRBV27
j_gene: TRBJ2-2
d_gene: TRBD2
CDR3nt: TGTGCCAGCAGCCCCGAAGCGGGGGGCCCCGGGGAGCTGTTTTTT
CDR3aa: CASSPEAGGPGELFF

abundance: -
v_gene: TRBV27
j_gene: TRBJ2-1
d_gene: TRBD1
CDR3nt: TGTGCCAGCGGGAGGACAGGGAAGGACTCGGTAGGCAATGTGCAGTTCTTC
CDR3aa: CASGRTGKDSVGNVQFF

abundance: few
v_gene: TRBV2
j_gene: TRBJ1-1
d_gene: -
CDR3nt: TGTGCCAGCAGTGAATGGGGGCGGGACACTGAAGCTTTCTTT
CDR3aa: CASSEWGRDTEAFF

abundance: -
v_gene: TRBV9
j_gene: TRBJ2-1
d_gene: -
CDR3nt: TGTGCCAGCAGCGTAGCCTTCGCCGGGGCGCATGGAAATGAGCAGTTCTTC
CDR3aa: CASSVAFAGAHGNEQFF

abundance: few
v_gene: TRBV6-5
j_gene: TRBJ1-2
d_gene: TRBD1
CDR3nt: TGTGCCAGCAGACTCCGGGACAGAGCTAACTATGGCTACACCTTC
CDR3aa: CASRLRDRANYGYTF

abundance: many
v_gene: TRBV7-3
j_gene: TRBJ1-5
d_gene: TRBD1
CDR3nt: TGTGCCAGCAGCGCCCGGGACAGTGGATGGAATCAGCCCCAGCATTTT
CDR3aa: CASSARDSGWNQPQHF

abundance: medium-sized
v_gene: TRBV7-2
j_gene: TRBJ1-1
d_gene: TRBD1
CDR3nt: TGTGCCAGCAGCTTCCGGGACAGGGGGCCTACGGACACTGAAGCTTTCTTT
CDR3aa: CASSFRDRGPTDTEAFF